The 20 T cell receptor beta chains below were found in one sample sequenced in a study of graft-versus-host responses after intestinal transplantation. Using immunoSEQ multiplex PCR, the repertoire was profiled, and TCRdb retains in-frame clones only, with some absent. The sample has fewer than 150,000 clones, approximately 92% seen once. The antigens for these receptors are not known. The sample here was unstimulated CD4+ T cells sorted from spleen or lymph node cells, taken before intestinal transplant. The receptors were gathered from a human donor who received an intestinal transplant.

Concerning this clone itself: This CDR3 is also generated by other DNA sequences in the sample. J is TRBJ1-2 and V is TRBV5-6; a possible D gene is TRBD1 (5 bases). The CDR3 is 12 residues long. Germline V lookup: CDR1 SGHDT, CDR2 YYEEEE. Trimming took 1 base from V and 5 from J, leaving 6 bases between them. The CDR3 reads CASSLSGYGYTF. Written as DNA, the CDR3 is TGTGCCAGCAGCTTGTCAGGGTATGGCTACACCTTC.

V gene TRBV14 combines with J gene TRBJ1-2; a weak D match, TRBD1 (5 bases). The CDR3 is 14 amino acids. Germline V lookup: CDR1 SGHDN, CDR2 FVKESK. Trimming removed 4 bases at V and 4 bases at J, with 13 bases between. The CDR3 coding sequence is TGTGCCAGCAGCCGAAGCAGAGGGGTCTATGGCTACACCTTC. This translates into CASSRSRGVYGYTF.

The chain is built from TRBV7-4 and TRBJ2-7; no clear D gene. The CDR3 sequence is 16 residues long. Trimming shortened V by 2 bases and J by 3 bases, and 17 bases separated the two germline ends. Germline lookup yields CDR1 SGHVT and CDR2 SQSDAQ. CDR3 amino acids: CASSLWVHGEHYEQYF. The CDR3, as DNA: TGTGCCAGCAGCTTATGGGTACACGGTGAGCACTACGAGCAGTACTTC.

This chain connects TRBV2 to TRBJ1-5; no clear D. This CDR3 has 13 residues. Germline CDR1 is SNHLY and CDR2 is FYNNEI. The germline V and J ends were trimmed by 6 bases and 0 bases, with 6 bases remaining between them. The CDR3 coding sequence is TGTGCCAGCAGCCTATATAGCAATCAGCCCCAGCATTTT. Its translation: CASSLYSNQPQHF.

V is TRBV18 and J is TRBJ2-5; D is undetermined. V lost 4 bases and J 5 bases, leaving 11 bases between the germline ends. The CDR3 length is 13 residues. Germline V gene lookup returns CDR1 KGHSH and CDR2 LQKENI. Here the CDR3 reads CASSLLLRETQYF. CDR3 DNA: TGTGCCAGCTCACTTCTTTTACGGGAGACCCAGTACTTC. Filled out from reference TRBV18 and TRBJ2-5, the complete variable domain reads NAGVMQNPRHLVRRRGQEARLRCSPMKGHSHVYWYRQLPEEGLKFMVYLQKENIIDESGMPKERFSAEFPKEGPSILRIQQVVRGDSAAYFCASSLLLRETQYFGPGTRLLVL.

The chain has TRBV27 and TRBJ2-3; 10 bases agree with TRBD2. The CDR3 spans 16 residues. Per germline, CDR1 MNHEY and CDR2 SMNVEV (reference sequence). V shed 7 bases and J 12 bases; nucleotides not matched to a gene: 19. The CDR3 nucleotides read TGTGCCAGCACCGGGACAAAAAGCGGGGGGGCCCCTTCACAGTATTTT. Its protein product is CASTGTKSGGAPSQYF.

This clone was observed once. The chain joins TRBV14 to TRBJ1-2; no firm D call. The CDR3 has 13 residues. The V and J ends lost 4 bases and 1 base respectively, with 7 bases between them. From germline, CDR1 is SGHDN and CDR2 FVKESK. The CDR3 is CASSPELNYGYTF. The CDR3, as DNA: TGTGCCAGCAGCCCCGAACTTAACTATGGCTACACCTTC.

The rearrangement uses TRBV5-4 and TRBJ1-4, with D unresolved. The length of the CDR3 is 14 residues. The V gene lost 3 bases and the J gene lost 4 bases, with 10 bases spanning the gap. The germline gives CDR1 SGHNT, CDR2 YYREEE (reference sequence). The CDR3 sequence: CASSYGSSNEKLFF. The CDR3 DNA reads as TGTGCCAGCAGCTACGGGTCAAGTAATGAAAAACTGTTTTTT.

In DNA form, the CDR3 reads TGCGCCAGCAGCCAAGGAAGCGGTTCGTACGAGCAGTACTTC. Amino acid sequence: CASSQGSGSYEQYF. The chain couples TRBV4-1 to TRBJ2-7; maybe TRBD2 (5 bases). In germline, CDR1 is MGHRA, CDR2 YSYEKL. This CDR3 comprises 14 residues. V lost 1 base, J lost 4 bases, and 11 bases lay in between.

The genes are TRBV5-1 and TRBJ1-5, with D tentatively TRBD1 (6 bases). Per the germline V gene, CDR1 is SGHRS and CDR2 is YFSETQ. V lost 3 bases, J lost 0 bases, and 22 bases lay in between. The CDR3 sequence is 19 residues long. CDR3 loop: CASSSRDTAGYISNQPQHF. The CDR3 nucleotides are TGCGCCAGCAGCTCCCGGGACACCGCCGGCTATATTAGCAATCAGCCCCAGCATTTT. The full variable domain, with the rest looked up from reference TRBV5-1 and TRBJ1-5, is KAGVTQTPRYLIKTRGQQVTLSCSPISGHRSVSWYQQTPGQGLQFLFEYFSETQRNKGNFPGRFSGRQFSNSRSEMNVSTLELGDSALYLCASSSRDTAGYISNQPQHFGDGTRLSIL.

The chain joins TRBV5-6 to TRBJ2-2; 9 bases agree with TRBD1. V was pared by 0 bases and J by 4 bases, with 7 bases of the junction left unmatched. This CDR3 is built from 17 residues. CDR1 SGHDT and CDR2 YYEEEE come from the germline V gene. As DNA, the CDR3 is TGTGCCAGCAGCTTGGCGATCCGGGACAGGGTCACCGGGGAGCTGTTTTTT. Protein product: CASSLAIRDRVTGELFF.

The V gene is TRBV10-3, the J gene TRBJ2-3; TRBD2 is a possible D gene (6 bases). The germline gives CDR1 ENHRY, CDR2 SYGVKD. The V end was cut by 3 bases, the J end by 3 bases, with 13 bases between. This CDR3 has 15 amino acids. The CDR3 loop is CAISDPRDSTDTQYF. For the CDR3, the DNA is TGTGCCATCAGTGACCCCCGGGACTCAACAGATACGCAGTATTTT.

The chain has TRBV29-1 and TRBJ2-7; 9 bases align to TRBD1. The V gene's germline CDR1 is SQVTM and CDR2 ANQGSEA. J lost 0 bases, V lost 6 bases, and 6 bases had no gene match. This CDR3 contains 14 residues. CDR3 DNA: TGCAGCGTAACACGGGACAGGGCCTCCTACGAGCAGTACTTC. This gives the protein CSVTRDRASYEQYF.

This chain connects TRBV5-1 to TRBJ2-5; a possible D gene is TRBD2 (6 bases). CDR1 and CDR2 from the germline V gene are SGHRS and YFSETQ. The CDR3 totals 15 residues. Trimming shortened V by 4 bases and J by 0 bases, and 13 bases separated the two germline ends. CDR3 in DNA: TGCGCCAGCAGCCCGACCCGGGGGAACCAAGAGACCCAGTACTTC. This codes for CASSPTRGNQETQYF.

This clone was seen once. The chain combines TRBV5-4 with TRBJ2-7, with TRBD2 matching 16 bases. CDR1 and CDR2 from the germline V gene are SGHNT and YYREEE (reference sequence). The J segment lost 3 bases and the V segment lost 4 bases, leaving 7 bases of the junction unmatched. This CDR3 has 17 amino acids. In DNA, the CDR3 is TGTGCCAGCAGCCCGGGACTAGCGGGGGGGAATTTCTACGAGCAGTACTTC. This codes for CASSPGLAGGNFYEQYF.

The chain employs TRBV29-1 and TRBJ2-6; D may be TRBD1 or TRBD2 (6 bases each). This CDR3 contains 19 residues. From germline, CDR1 is SQVTM and CDR2 ANQGSEA. The V end lost 0 bases, the J end lost 3 bases, and 21 bases lay between the germline ends. The CDR3 bases are TGCAGCGTTGAAGATCCGAGACGGAGGGGGTTAGGTGGGGCCAACGTCCTGACTTTC. Protein product: CSVEDPRRRGLGGANVLTF.

This clone appeared once. This chain connects TRBV2 to TRBJ2-2; possibly TRBD1 or TRBD2 for D (5 bases each). V was shortened by 8 bases and J by 3 bases, with 7 bases between the two germline ends. The CDR3 runs 12 residues. The germline V gene encodes CDR1 SNHLY and CDR2 FYNNEI. The CDR3 DNA is TGTGCCAGCGGGACCGACACCGGGGAGCTGTTTTTT. It yields the protein CASGTDTGELFF.

The chain has TRBV20-1 and TRBJ2-1, with D unclear. Germline CDR1 DFQATT, CDR2 SNEGSKA (reference sequence). This CDR3 spans 10 amino acids. V lost 3 bases and J lost 10, with 7 bases in between. CDR3 coding DNA: TGCAGTGCTAGTAGGCGAGAGCAGTTCTTC. Its protein product is CSASRREQFF.

The chain joins TRBV28 to TRBJ2-2, with D unclear. CDR3 length: 15 residues. Germline CDR1 MDHEN, CDR2 SYDVKM. Between the trimmed V and J ends, which lost 7 bases and 3 bases, there was a span of 15 bases. This CDR3 reads CASIKGNIYTGELFF. The CDR3 nucleotides are TGTGCCAGCATTAAAGGGAATATTTACACCGGGGAGCTGTTTTTT.

The gene calls are TRBV4-2 and TRBJ2-7; 7 bases agree with TRBD1. The V segment lost 1 base and the J segment 2 bases; nucleotides outside the gene matches: 8. The CDR3 consists of 16 residues. The germline V gene has CDR1 LGHNA and CDR2 YNFKEQ. The CDR3 nucleotides read TGTGCCAGCAGCCAAGCTCAGGGGGACATCCCCTACGAGCAGTACTTC. Encoded protein: CASSQAQGDIPYEQYF.